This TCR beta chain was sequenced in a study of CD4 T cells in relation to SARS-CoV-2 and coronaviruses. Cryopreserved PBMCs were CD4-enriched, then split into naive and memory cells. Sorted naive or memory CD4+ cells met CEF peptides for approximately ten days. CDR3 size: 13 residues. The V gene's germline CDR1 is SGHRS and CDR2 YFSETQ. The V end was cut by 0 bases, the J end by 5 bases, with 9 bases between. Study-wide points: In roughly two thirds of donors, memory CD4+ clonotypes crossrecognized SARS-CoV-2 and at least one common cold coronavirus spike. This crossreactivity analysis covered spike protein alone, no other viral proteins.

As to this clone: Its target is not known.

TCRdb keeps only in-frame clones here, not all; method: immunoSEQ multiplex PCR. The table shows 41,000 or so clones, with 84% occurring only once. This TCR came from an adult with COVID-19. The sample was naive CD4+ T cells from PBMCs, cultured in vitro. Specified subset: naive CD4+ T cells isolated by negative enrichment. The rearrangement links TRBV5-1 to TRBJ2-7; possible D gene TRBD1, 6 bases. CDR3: CASSLAQGNEQYF. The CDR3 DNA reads TGCGCCAGCAGCTTGGCCCAGGGGAACGAGCAGTACTTC.